The 22 T cell receptor beta chains below all came from one sample that was sequenced in a study of regulatory T cells in long-lasting Graves disease. Investigators prepared the TCR beta libraries by applying iRepertoire HTBI primers and Arm-PCR of CDR3 regions. A single record per CDR3 protein comes from TCRdb applying MiXCR to the multiplex PCR reads. Altogether about 470,000 distinct CDR3 sequences are present, under 25% being singletons, with the ten largest covering approximately 7.8%. Stated time point: persistent/refractory GD, antithyroid drugs over 5 years with positive TRAb. Generation of the TCR library employed RNA extracted from PBMCs. Sequenced here: peripheral blood mononuclear cells (PBMCs), sampled when the disease was refractory, from a patient treated with antithyroid drugs. The receptor set was obtained from a female donor with Graves disease.

In its sample, this clonotype was seen a few times. CDR3 in DNA: TGTGCCAGCAGCCCTCAGAGGGGGCCCTATGGCTACACCTTC. Translating it yields CASSPQRGPYGYTF. The chain carries TRBV3-1 and TRBJ1-2, with 7 bases matching TRBD1. This CDR3 is 14 amino acids long. Germline V gene sequence: CDR1 LGHDT, CDR2 YNNKEL (reference sequence). Trimming at V came to 4 bases and at J to 4 bases, leaving 6 bases not matched to a gene.

This clonotype has a count of ten or more. The chain's CDR3 is CSVEGFSGRDVQETQYF. DNA for the CDR3: TGCAGCGTTGAGGGTTTTAGCGGGAGGGATGTACAAGAGACCCAGTACTTC. The gene calls are TRBV29-1 and TRBJ2-5, with 11 nucleotides matching TRBD2. Germline values: CDR1 SQVTM, CDR2 ANQGSEA. The CDR3 runs to 17 residues. V lost 3 bases, J lost 2 bases, and 11 bases stayed unmatched.

This clonotype was counted between two and nine times. This chain joins TRBV5-6 and TRBJ1-2; the D is unclear. Germline loops: CDR1 SGHDT, CDR2 YYEEEE. The V end lost 5 bases, the J end lost 8 bases, and 22 bases lay between the germline ends. The CDR3 runs 15 residues. Written as DNA, the CDR3 is TGTGCCAGCAGTCGCCCGTATGGACCTAGAGGGGGCTACACCTTC. It specifies CASSRPYGPRGGYTF.

This clonotype has more than one count but fewer than ten. The chain joins TRBV28 to TRBJ2-3, with D maybe TRBD1 (6 bases). The V end lost 8 bases, the J end lost 0 bases, and 18 bases lay between the germline ends. Germline assignment: CDR1 MDHEN and CDR2 SYDVKM. CDR3 length equals 16 residues. DNA for the CDR3: TGTGCCAGCCGACGTCTAACAGGGTATAGCACAGATACGCAGTATTTT. Protein: CASRRLTGYSTDTQYF.

This clonotype appeared a few times. The chain recombines TRBV6-1 with TRBJ2-5, with TRBD1 matching over 7 bases. The V and J ends lost 6 bases and 9 bases, in that order; junction bases with no gene match: 13. This CDR3 contains 14 residues. Germline V gene sequence: CDR1 MNHNS, CDR2 SASEGT. This CDR3 is CASRTTGTAAAQYF. CDR3 DNA sequence: TGTGCCAGCAGGACTACCGGGACAGCCGCGGCCCAGTACTTC.

This clonotype was counted many times. This chain uses TRBV18 with TRBJ1-1, with TRBD1 matching over 7 bases. CDR3 size: 16 residues. V dropped 8 bases and J dropped 0; count of bases not matched to a gene: 12. Germline CDR1 and CDR2: KGHSH and LQKENI. CDR3 amino acids: CASSPPGDRLNTEAFF. CDR3 DNA: TGTGCCAGCAGTCCCCCCGGGGACAGATTGAACACTGAAGCTTTCTTT.

Regarding this clonotype: A much larger clone sits a single nucleotide away, making a read error possible. The V and J genes are TRBV6-2 or TRBV6-3 and TRBJ2-5, with 14 nucleotides matching TRBD2. Germline V gene sequence: CDR1 MNHEY, CDR2 SVGEGT. The J segment lost 6 bases and the V segment lost 5 bases, leaving 5 bases of the junction unmatched. This CDR3 has 15 amino acids. CDR3 DNA: TGTGCCAGCAGTATTGGACTAGCGGGAGGACAGACCCAGTACTTC. It specifies CASSIGLAGGQTQYF.

This clonotype was detected many times. V and J are TRBV28 and TRBJ2-7; 7 nucleotides align to TRBD2. The CDR3 is made up of 15 amino acids. After removal of 5 bases from V and 5 bases from J, the junction contained 12 bases not matched to a gene. Germline CDR1 MDHEN, CDR2 SYDVKM. The CDR3 loop reads CASSLPGGGSHEQYF. The CDR3 DNA follows: TGTGCCAGCAGTCTCCCCGGCGGGGGATCCCACGAGCAGTACTTC. The variable domain in full, with the rest retrieved from reference TRBV28 and TRBJ2-7, is DVKVTQSSRYLVKRTGEKVFLECVQDMDHENMFWYRQDPGLGLRLIYFSYDVKMKEKGDIPEGYSVSREKKERFSLILESASTNQTSMYLCASSLPGGGSHEQYFGPGTRLTVT.

This clonotype was counted ten times or more. The CDR3 reads CSAGGVPMQETQYF. CDR3 in DNA: TGCAGTGCAGGAGGGGTTCCCATGCAAGAGACCCAGTACTTC. The chain carries TRBV20-1 and TRBJ2-5, with TRBD2 as a possible D gene (6 bases). Deletions cut 6 bases from V and 2 bases from J, with 16 bases between. CDR1 is DFQATT, CDR2 SNEGSKA, per germline (reference sequence). The CDR3 sequence is 14 residues long.

About this clonotype: A much more abundant neighbour one base away suggests this may be a read error. This chain uses TRBV11-2 with TRBJ2-7, with TRBD2 as a possible D gene (6 bases). The CDR3 covers 18 residues. The germline V gene has CDR1 SGHAT and CDR2 FQNNGV. CDR3 coding DNA: TGTGCCAGCAGCTCCACCGACCAGGACTACCTAATGGGAAACGAGCCGTACTTC. Protein: CASSSTDQDYLMGNEPYF.

This clonotype was recorded at least ten times. This chain joins TRBV7-9 and TRBJ2-5; D is unresolved. This CDR3 contains 15 residues. Trimming took 1 base from V and 6 from J, leaving 15 bases between them. Germline values: CDR1 SEHNR, CDR2 FQNEAQ (reference sequence). The CDR3 protein is CASSLVLGPLKTQYF. The CDR3 DNA follows: TGTGCCAGCAGCTTAGTTCTCGGCCCATTGAAGACCCAGTACTTC.

The V gene is TRBV7-9, the J gene TRBJ2-5; 7 bases map to TRBD2. The CDR3 sequence is 13 residues long. Trimming at V came to 5 bases and at J to 5 bases, leaving 5 bases not matched to a gene. Per the germline V gene, CDR1 is SEHNR and CDR2 is FQNEAQ (reference sequence). CDR3 residues: CASSRGLGETQYF. The CDR3, as DNA: TGTGCCAGCAGCCGAGGACTAGGGGAGACCCAGTACTTC.

On this clonotype: A much larger clone differs from this one at a single base, so this may be a read error. The chain uses TRBV7-2 and TRBJ1-4; D is unclear. The V and J ends lost 5 bases and 8 bases respectively, with 12 bases between them. Germline CDR1 is SGHTA and CDR2 is FQGNSA. The CDR3 consists of 13 residues. The CDR3 DNA reads TGTGCCAGCAGCCACCTGAGGTCCGAAAAACTGTTTTTT. This gives the protein CASSHLRSEKLFF. Based on the CDR3 plus reference TRBV7-2 and TRBJ1-4, the full variable domain is GAGVSQSPSNKVTEKGKDVELRCDPISGHTALYWYRQSLGQGLEFLIYFQGNSAPDKSGLPSDRFSAERTGGSVSTLTIQRTQQEDSAVYLCASSHLRSEKLFFGSGTQLSVL.

The chain carries TRBV2 and TRBJ2-5; 9 nucleotides agree with TRBD2. CDR3 length: 16 amino acids. Germline trimming cut 6 bases from V and 5 bases from J; bases unmatched to any gene: 13. Germline lookup yields CDR1 SNHLY and CDR2 FYNNEI. This CDR3 reads CASSSGDSGSSETQYF. The CDR3 region has the DNA TGTGCCAGCAGCTCCGGGGATAGCGGGAGTTCTGAGACCCAGTACTTC.

The genes are TRBV29-1 and TRBJ2-7; D not certain. The V end lost 4 bases, the J end lost 6 bases, and 13 bases lay between the germline ends. Germline CDR1 is SQVTM and CDR2 is ANQGSEA. This CDR3 is built from 12 residues. Written as DNA, the CDR3 is TGCAGCGTTGGCTTCGCCTCGACCGAGCAGTACTTC. It yields the protein CSVGFASTEQYF.

This clonotype was counted only a few times. The rearrangement links TRBV5-1 to TRBJ2-7; D uncertain. Germline-derived CDR1 and CDR2 are SGHRS and YFSETQ. The length of the CDR3 is 15 residues. V lost 4 bases and J lost 0, with 14 bases in between. The CDR3 protein is CASSPTSDYSYEQYF. The CDR3, as DNA: TGCGCCAGCAGCCCGACGTCGGATTACTCCTACGAGCAGTACTTC.

The V gene is TRBV20-1, the J gene TRBJ2-7; 9 bases are a match to TRBD2. This CDR3 is built from 15 residues. Per germline, CDR1 DFQATT and CDR2 SNEGSKA (reference sequence). With 0 bases clipped from V and 4 bases from J, the junction kept 7 bases outside the gene matches. CDR3 protein: CSARDPTSGPYEQYF. The CDR3, as DNA: TGCAGTGCTAGAGACCCCACTAGCGGGCCTTACGAGCAGTACTTC.

Many counts were recorded for this clonotype. This chain uses TRBV7-3 with TRBJ2-2; the D gene could be TRBD1 or TRBD2 (5 bases each). Germline CDR1 SGHTA, CDR2 FQGTGA. Deletions cut 5 bases from V and 2 bases from J, with 9 bases between. This CDR3 has 14 residues. The CDR3 is CASSVGVNTGELFF. CDR3 sequence (DNA): TGTGCCAGCAGCGTGGGGGTTAACACCGGGGAGCTGTTTTTT.

This clonotype was seen ten or more times. The chain has TRBV24-1 and TRBJ2-5; no reliable D call. V shed 2 bases and J shed 7 bases, with 7 bases lying between them. This CDR3 has 12 amino acids. Germline CDR1 is KGHDR and CDR2 is SFDVKD. CDR3 in amino acids: CATSDSRRTQYF. The DNA of the CDR3 is TGTGCCACCAGTGATTCCCGTCGGACCCAGTACTTC.

The rearrangement links TRBV7-2 to TRBJ2-2, with 10 bases aligning to TRBD1. The CDR3 is 16 residues long. The germline gives CDR1 SGHTA, CDR2 FQGNSA. V lost 5 bases, J lost 0 bases, and 3 bases stayed unmatched. In DNA, the CDR3 is TGTGCCAGCAGCCCTGGGACAGGGGCGAACACCGGGGAGCTGTTTTTT. Its translation: CASSPGTGANTGELFF. The complete variable domain, with remaining parts taken from reference TRBV7-2 and TRBJ2-2, reads GAGVSQSPSNKVTEKGKDVELRCDPISGHTALYWYRQSLGQGLEFLIYFQGNSAPDKSGLPSDRFSAERTGGSVSTLTIQRTQQEDSAVYLCASSPGTGANTGELFFGEGSRLTVL.

This clonotype has ten or more counts. The gene calls are TRBV2 and TRBJ2-5, with D uncertain. This CDR3 comprises 15 residues. Germline V CDR1 and CDR2: SNHLY, FYNNEI. Between the trimmed V and J ends, which lost 1 base and 2 bases, there was a span of 11 bases. The CDR3 spells CASSEGVRPQETQYF. CDR3 nucleotides: TGTGCCAGCAGTGAAGGGGTTAGACCTCAAGAGACCCAGTACTTC.

The V call is TRBV7-2, the J call TRBJ2-7; 13 positions agree with TRBD2. J gave up 6 bases and V 5 bases, and 7 bases lay outside the gene matches. The CDR3 has 15 amino acids. Germline V gene data show CDR1 as SGHTA and CDR2 as FQGNSA. CDR3 DNA sequence: TGTGCCAGCAGCCTGAGACTAGCGGGAGGACCCGAGCAGTACTTC. It translates to CASSLRLAGGPEQYF.